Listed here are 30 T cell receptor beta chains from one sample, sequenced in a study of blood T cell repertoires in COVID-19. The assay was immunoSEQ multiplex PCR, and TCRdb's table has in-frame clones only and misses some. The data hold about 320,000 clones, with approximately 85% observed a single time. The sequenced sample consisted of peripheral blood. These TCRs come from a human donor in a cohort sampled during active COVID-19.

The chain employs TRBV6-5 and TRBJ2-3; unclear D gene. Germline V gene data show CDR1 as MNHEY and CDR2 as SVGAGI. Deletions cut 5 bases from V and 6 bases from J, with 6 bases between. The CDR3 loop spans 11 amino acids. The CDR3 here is CASSIEDTQYF. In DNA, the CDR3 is TGTGCCAGCAGTATCGAGGATACGCAGTATTTT.

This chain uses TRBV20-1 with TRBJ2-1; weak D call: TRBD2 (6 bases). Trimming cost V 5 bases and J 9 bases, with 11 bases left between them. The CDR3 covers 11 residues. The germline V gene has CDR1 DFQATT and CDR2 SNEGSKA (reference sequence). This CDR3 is CSAPTSSEQFF. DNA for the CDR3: TGCAGTGCTCCGACTAGTAGTGAGCAGTTCTTC.

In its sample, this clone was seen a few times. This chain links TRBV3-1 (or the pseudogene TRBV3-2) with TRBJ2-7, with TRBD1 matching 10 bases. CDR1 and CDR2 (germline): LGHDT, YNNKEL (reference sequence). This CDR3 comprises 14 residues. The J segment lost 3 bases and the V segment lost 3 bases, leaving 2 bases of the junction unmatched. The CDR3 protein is CASSQGTGVYEQYF. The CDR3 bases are TGTGCCAGCAGCCAGGGGACAGGGGTCTACGAGCAGTACTTC.

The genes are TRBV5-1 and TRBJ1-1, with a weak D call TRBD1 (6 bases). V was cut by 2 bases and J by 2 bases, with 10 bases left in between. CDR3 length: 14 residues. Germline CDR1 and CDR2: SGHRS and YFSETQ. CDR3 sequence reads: CASSFTGPNTEAFF. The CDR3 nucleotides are TGCGCCAGCAGCTTCACAGGGCCCAACACTGAAGCTTTCTTT.

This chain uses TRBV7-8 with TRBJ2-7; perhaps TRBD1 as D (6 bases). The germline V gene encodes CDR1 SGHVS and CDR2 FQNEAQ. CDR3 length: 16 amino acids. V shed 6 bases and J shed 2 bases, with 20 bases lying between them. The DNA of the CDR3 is TGTGCCAGCAGTCAACGACAGGTGAATAGGGCCTACGAGCAGTACTTC. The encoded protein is CASSQRQVNRAYEQYF.

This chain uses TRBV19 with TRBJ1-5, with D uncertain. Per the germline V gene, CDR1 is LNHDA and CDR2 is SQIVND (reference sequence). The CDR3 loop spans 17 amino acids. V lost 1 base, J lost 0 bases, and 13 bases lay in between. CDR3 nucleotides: TGTGCCAGTAGTATAGGTTCCGGGAGGTATAGCAATCAGCCCCAGCATTTT. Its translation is CASSIGSGRYSNQPQHF. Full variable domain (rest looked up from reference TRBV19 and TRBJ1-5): DGGITQSPKYLFRKEGQNVTLSCEQNLNHDAMYWYRQDPGQGLRLIYYSQIVNDFQKGDIAEGYSVSREKKESFPLTVTSAQKNPTAFYLCASSIGSGRYSNQPQHFGDGTRLSIL.

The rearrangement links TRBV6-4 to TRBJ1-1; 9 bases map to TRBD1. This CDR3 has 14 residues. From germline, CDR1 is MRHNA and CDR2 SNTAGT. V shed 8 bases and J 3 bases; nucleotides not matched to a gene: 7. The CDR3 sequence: CASSPTGGYTEAFF. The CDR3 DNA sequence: TGTGCCAGCTCACCGACAGGGGGATACACTGAAGCTTTCTTT.

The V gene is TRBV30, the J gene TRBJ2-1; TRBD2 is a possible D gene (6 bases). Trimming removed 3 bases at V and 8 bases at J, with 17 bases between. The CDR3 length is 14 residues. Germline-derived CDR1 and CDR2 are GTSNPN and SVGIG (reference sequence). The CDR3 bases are TGTGCCTGGAGGGGGGACTCCCCCTTAGATGAGCAGTTCTTC. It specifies CAWRGDSPLDEQFF.

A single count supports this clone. The CDR3 reads CATSRDRAGNYGYTF. The CDR3 region has the DNA TGTGCCACCAGCAGAGATCGGGCAGGGAACTATGGCTACACCTTC. V is TRBV15 and J is TRBJ1-2; a possible D gene is TRBD1 (5 bases). Trimming left V 0 bases short and J 2 bases short, with 10 bases between. The CDR3 is made up of 15 amino acids. Germline CDR1 LNHNV, CDR2 YYDKDF (reference sequence).

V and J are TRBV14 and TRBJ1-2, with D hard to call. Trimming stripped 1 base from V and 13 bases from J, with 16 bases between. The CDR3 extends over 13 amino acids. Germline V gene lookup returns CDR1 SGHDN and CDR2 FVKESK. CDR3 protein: CASSQVLSVGVTF. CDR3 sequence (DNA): TGTGCCAGCAGCCAAGTTCTGAGTGTCGGGGTCACCTTC. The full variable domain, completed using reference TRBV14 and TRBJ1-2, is EAGVTQFPSHSVIEKGQTVTLRCDPISGHDNLYWYRRVMGKEIKFLLHFVKESKQDESGMPNNRFLAERTGGTYSTLKVQPAELEDSGVYFCASSQVLSVGVTFGSGTRLTVV.

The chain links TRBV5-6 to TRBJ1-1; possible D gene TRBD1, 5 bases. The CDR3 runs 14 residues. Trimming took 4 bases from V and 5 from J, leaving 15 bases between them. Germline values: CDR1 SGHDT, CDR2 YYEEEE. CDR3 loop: CASSQAGRRTEAFF. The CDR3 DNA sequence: TGTGCCAGCAGCCAGGCAGGGCGGAGAACTGAAGCTTTCTTT. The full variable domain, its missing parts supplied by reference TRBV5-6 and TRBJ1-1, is DAGVTQSPTHLIKTRGQQVTLRCSPKSGHDTVSWYQQALGQGPQFIFQYYEEEERQRGNFPDRFSGHQFPNYSSELNVNALLLGDSALYLCASSQAGRRTEAFFGQGTRLTVV.

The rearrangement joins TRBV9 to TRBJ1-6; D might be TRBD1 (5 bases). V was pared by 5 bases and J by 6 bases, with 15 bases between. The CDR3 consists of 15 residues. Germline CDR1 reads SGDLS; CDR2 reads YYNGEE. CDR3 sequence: CASSPGGSPNSPLHF. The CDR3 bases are TGTGCCAGCAGTCCCGGGGGGTCCCCTAATTCACCCCTCCACTTT.

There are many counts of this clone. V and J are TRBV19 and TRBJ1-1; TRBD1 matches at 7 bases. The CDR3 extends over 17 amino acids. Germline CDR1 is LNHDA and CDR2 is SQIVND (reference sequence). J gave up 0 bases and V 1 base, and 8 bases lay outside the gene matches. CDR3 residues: CASSIGTGRGMNTEAFF. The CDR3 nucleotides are TGTGCCAGTAGTATAGGGACAGGTAGGGGGATGAACACTGAAGCTTTCTTT.

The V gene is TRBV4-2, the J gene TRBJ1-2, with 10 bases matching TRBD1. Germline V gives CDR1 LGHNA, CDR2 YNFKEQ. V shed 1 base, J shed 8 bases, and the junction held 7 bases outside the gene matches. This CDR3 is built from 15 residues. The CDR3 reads CASSQVQDRGHGYTF. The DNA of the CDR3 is TGTGCCAGCAGCCAAGTTCAAGACAGGGGGCACGGCTACACCTTC.

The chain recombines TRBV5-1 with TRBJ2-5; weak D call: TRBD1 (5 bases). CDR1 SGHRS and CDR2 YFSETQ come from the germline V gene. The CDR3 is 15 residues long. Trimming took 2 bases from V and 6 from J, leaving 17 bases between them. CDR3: CASSFGVGDAKTQYF. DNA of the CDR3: TGCGCCAGCAGCTTTGGAGTAGGGGATGCGAAGACCCAGTACTTC. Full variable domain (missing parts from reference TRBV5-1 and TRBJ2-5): KAGVTQTPRYLIKTRGQQVTLSCSPISGHRSVSWYQQTPGQGLQFLFEYFSETQRNKGNFPGRFSGRQFSNSRSEMNVSTLELGDSALYLCASSFGVGDAKTQYFGPGTRLLVL.

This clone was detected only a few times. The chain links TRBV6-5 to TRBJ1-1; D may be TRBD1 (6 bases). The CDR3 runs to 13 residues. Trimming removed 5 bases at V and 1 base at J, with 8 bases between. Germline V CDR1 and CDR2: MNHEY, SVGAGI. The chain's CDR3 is CASSKGENTEAFF. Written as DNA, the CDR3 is TGTGCCAGCAGTAAGGGGGAGAACACTGAAGCTTTCTTT.

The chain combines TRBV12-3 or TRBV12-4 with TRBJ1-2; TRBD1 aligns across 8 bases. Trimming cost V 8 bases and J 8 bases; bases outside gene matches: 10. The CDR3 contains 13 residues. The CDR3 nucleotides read TGTGCCAGCGCGACCGGACAGGGCCCGGGCTACACCTTC. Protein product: CASATGQGPGYTF.

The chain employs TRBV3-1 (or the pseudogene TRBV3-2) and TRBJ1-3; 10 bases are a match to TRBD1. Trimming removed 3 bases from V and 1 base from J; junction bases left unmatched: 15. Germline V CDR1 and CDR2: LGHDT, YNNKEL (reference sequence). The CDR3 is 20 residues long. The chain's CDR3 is CASSQDPLWADRGSGNTIYF. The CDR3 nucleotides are TGTGCCAGCAGCCAGGACCCCCTGTGGGCGGACAGGGGGTCTGGAAACACCATATATTTT.

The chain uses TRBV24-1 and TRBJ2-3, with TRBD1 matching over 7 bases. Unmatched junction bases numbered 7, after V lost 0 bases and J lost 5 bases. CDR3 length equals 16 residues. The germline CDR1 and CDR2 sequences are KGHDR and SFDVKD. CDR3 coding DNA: TGTGCCACCAGTGATTTGGAGGGGGCTGGGATAGATACGCAGTATTTT. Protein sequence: CATSDLEGAGIDTQYF.

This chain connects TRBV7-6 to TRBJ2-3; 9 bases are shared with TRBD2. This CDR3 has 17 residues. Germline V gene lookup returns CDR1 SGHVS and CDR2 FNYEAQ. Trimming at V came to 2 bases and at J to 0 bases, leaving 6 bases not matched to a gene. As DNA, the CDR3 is TGTGCCAGCAGCTTAAAACCCAGCGGGGGGAGCACAGATACGCAGTATTTT. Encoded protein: CASSLKPSGGSTDTQYF.

The CDR3 nucleotides read TGTGCCATCAGTGAGTCGGCTAGCGCTATTAGAAAGACCCAGTACTTC. Encoded protein: CAISESASAIRKTQYF. V usage is TRBV10-3 and J usage is TRBJ2-5; possible D gene TRBD2, 6 bases. The CDR3 length is 16 residues. Deletions cut 0 bases from V and 6 bases from J, with 17 bases between. Germline CDR1 reads ENHRY; CDR2 reads SYGVKD.

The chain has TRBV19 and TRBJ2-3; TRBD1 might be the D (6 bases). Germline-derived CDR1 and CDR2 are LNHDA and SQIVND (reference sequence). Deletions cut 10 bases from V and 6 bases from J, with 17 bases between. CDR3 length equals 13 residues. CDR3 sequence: CATSSQGVDTQYF. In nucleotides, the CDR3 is TGTGCCACCTCATCACAGGGTGTTGATACGCAGTATTTT.

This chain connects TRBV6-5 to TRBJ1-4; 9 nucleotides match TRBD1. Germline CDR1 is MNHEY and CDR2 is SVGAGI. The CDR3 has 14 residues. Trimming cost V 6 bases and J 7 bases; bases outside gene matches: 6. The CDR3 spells CASSLGQGSEKLFF. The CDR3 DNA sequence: TGTGCCAGCAGCTTGGGACAGGGAAGTGAAAAACTGTTTTTT.

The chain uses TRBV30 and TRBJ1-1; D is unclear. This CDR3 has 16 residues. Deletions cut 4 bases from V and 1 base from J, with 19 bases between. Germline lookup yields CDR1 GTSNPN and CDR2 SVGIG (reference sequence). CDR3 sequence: CAWTPLGGEKNTEAFF. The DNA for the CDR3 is TGTGCCTGGACACCCTTAGGCGGGGAGAAGAACACTGAAGCTTTCTTT. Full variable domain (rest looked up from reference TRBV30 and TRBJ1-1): SQTIHQWPATLVQPVGSPLSLECTVEGTSNPNLYWYRQAAGRGLQLLFYSVGIGQISSEVPQNLSASRPQDRQFILSSKKLLLSDSGFYLCAWTPLGGEKNTEAFFGQGTRLTVV.

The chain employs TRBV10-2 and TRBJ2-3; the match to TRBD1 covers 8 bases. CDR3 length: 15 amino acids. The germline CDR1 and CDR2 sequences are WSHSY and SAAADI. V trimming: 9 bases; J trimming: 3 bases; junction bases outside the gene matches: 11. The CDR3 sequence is CARSTGTGLTDTQYF. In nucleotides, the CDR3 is TGCGCCAGATCTACCGGGACAGGACTTACAGATACGCAGTATTTT.

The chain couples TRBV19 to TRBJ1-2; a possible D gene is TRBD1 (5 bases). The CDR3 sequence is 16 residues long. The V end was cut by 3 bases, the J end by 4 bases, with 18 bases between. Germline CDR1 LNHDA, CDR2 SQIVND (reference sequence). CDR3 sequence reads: CASSIGVQGWSYGYTF. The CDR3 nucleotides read TGTGCCAGTAGTATTGGAGTCCAGGGATGGAGCTATGGCTACACCTTC.

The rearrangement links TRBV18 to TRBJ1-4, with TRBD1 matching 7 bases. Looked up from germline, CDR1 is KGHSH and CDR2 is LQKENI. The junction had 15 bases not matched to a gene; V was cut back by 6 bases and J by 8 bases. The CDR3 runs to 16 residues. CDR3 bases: TGTGCCAGCTCGCCTAACGGCGGGACAGCCGGAGAAAAACTGTTTTTT. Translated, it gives CASSPNGGTAGEKLFF.

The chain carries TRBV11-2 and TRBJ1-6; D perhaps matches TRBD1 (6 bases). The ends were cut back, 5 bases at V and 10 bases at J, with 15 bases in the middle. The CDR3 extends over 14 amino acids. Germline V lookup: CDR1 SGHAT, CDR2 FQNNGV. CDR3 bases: TGTGCCAGCAGCCGAGGGGGTTGGGGCTCACCCCTCCACTTT. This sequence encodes CASSRGGWGSPLHF.

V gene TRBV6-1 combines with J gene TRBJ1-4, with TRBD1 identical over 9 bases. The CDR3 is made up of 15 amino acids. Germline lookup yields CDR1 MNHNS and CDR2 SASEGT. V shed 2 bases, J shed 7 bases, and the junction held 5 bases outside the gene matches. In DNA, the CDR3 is TGTGCCAGCAGTGAAAATCCGACAGGGGGTGAAAAACTGTTTTTT. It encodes CASSENPTGGEKLFF.

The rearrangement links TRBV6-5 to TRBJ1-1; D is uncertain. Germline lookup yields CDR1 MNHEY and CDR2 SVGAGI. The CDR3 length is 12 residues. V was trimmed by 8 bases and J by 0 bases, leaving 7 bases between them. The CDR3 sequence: CASSLMNTEAFF. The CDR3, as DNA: TGTGCCAGCTCTTTAATGAACACTGAAGCTTTCTTT.